A selection of T cell receptor beta chains follows, all from one sample in a study of T cell responses to AZD1222 COVID-19 vaccine. Clones were read by immunoSEQ multiplex PCR, and TCRdb kept only the in-frame ones, dropping some. The sample shows about 97,000 clones, around 89% of them seen only once. The specimen comprised peripheral blood, sampled on day 0 of AZD1222 vaccination. These receptors were collected from an adult in good health. Each CDR3 is given with its conserved first and last residue. Each record gives: clone size, J gene, V gene, D gene, CDR3 protein, CDR3 DNA. A D gene is named only where the DNA matches it firmly. Size is omitted from some rows. Given values are once, few, many or a class for expanded clones.

clone_size: .
j_call: TRBJ1-2
v_call: TRBV15
d_call: .
cdr3_aa: CATSPRGSASETF
cdr3_nt: TGTGCCACCAGCCCTAGAGGGTCCGCTTCGGAAACCTTC

clone_size: .
j_call: TRBJ2-7
v_call: TRBV6-5
d_call: .
cdr3_aa: CASTKDRNSYEQYF
cdr3_nt: TGTGCCAGCACCAAGGACAGAAACTCCTACGAGCAGTACTTC

clone_size: .
j_call: TRBJ1-1
v_call: TRBV5-8
d_call: .
cdr3_aa: CASSRTISGNTEAFF
cdr3_nt: TGTGCCAGCAGCCGCACCATCTCAGGGAACACTGAAGCTTTCTTT

clone_size: .
j_call: TRBJ2-7
v_call: TRBV7-9
d_call: .
cdr3_aa: CASSLASGGYEQYF
cdr3_nt: TGTGCCAGCAGCTTAGCTAGCGGAGGCTACGAGCAGTACTTC

clone_size: once
j_call: TRBJ1-1
v_call: TRBV30
d_call: .
cdr3_aa: CAWSVRANTEAFF
cdr3_nt: TGTGCCTGGAGTGTACGGGCGAACACTGAAGCTTTCTTT

clone_size: .
j_call: TRBJ1-2
v_call: TRBV19
d_call: TRBD1
cdr3_aa: CASSPPDRGGEGYTF
cdr3_nt: TGTGCCAGTAGTCCCCCGGACAGGGGGGGCGAAGGCTACACCTTC

clone_size: .
j_call: TRBJ1-2
v_call: TRBV5-1
d_call: .
cdr3_aa: CASSLGGAYGYTF
cdr3_nt: TGCGCCAGCAGTCTTGGGGGCGCCTATGGCTACACCTTC

clone_size: .
j_call: TRBJ2-1
v_call: TRBV28
d_call: TRBD2
cdr3_aa: CASRASGSYNEQFF
cdr3_nt: TGTGCCAGCAGGGCTAGCGGTAGCTACAATGAGCAGTTCTTC

clone_size: .
j_call: TRBJ2-1
v_call: TRBV3-1/TRBV3-2
d_call: .
cdr3_aa: CASSQIGVSSEQFF
cdr3_nt: TGTGCCAGCAGCCAAATCGGTGTATCTTCTGAGCAGTTCTTC

clone_size: .
j_call: TRBJ2-7
v_call: TRBV18
d_call: .
cdr3_aa: CASSPTIYEQYF
cdr3_nt: TGTGCCAGCTCACCCACGATTTACGAGCAGTACTTC

clone_size: .
j_call: TRBJ1-2
v_call: TRBV27
d_call: .
cdr3_aa: CASNPGRGYGYTF
cdr3_nt: TGTGCCAGCAACCCGGGGCGGGGATATGGCTACACCTTC

clone_size: .
j_call: TRBJ1-3
v_call: TRBV25-1
d_call: .
cdr3_aa: CASSMAGGGNTIYF
cdr3_nt: TGTGCCAGCAGTATGGCGGGGGGAGGAAACACCATATATTTT

clone_size: .
j_call: TRBJ2-3
v_call: TRBV5-6
d_call: .
cdr3_aa: CASSPFADTQYF
cdr3_nt: TGTGCCAGCAGCCCCTTTGCAGATACGCAGTATTTT

clone_size: few
j_call: TRBJ2-1
v_call: TRBV19
d_call: TRBD2
cdr3_aa: CASSILAGASYNEQFF
cdr3_nt: TGTGCCAGTAGTATTCTAGCGGGTGCTTCCTACAATGAGCAGTTCTTC

clone_size: .
j_call: TRBJ1-2
v_call: TRBV6-5
d_call: TRBD1
cdr3_aa: CASSWDSLNYGYTF
cdr3_nt: TGTGCCAGCAGCTGGGACAGCCTTAACTATGGCTACACCTTC

clone_size: .
j_call: TRBJ2-1
v_call: TRBV6-2/TRBV6-3
d_call: TRBD2
cdr3_aa: CASSSRTSGREYNEQFF
cdr3_nt: TGTGCCAGCAGCTCAAGGACTAGCGGGAGAGAATACAATGAGCAGTTCTTC

clone_size: .
j_call: TRBJ1-1
v_call: TRBV12-3/TRBV12-4
d_call: .
cdr3_aa: CASRLDSGTEAFF
cdr3_nt: TGTGCCAGCAGGTTGGACAGCGGCACTGAAGCTTTCTTT

clone_size: .
j_call: TRBJ2-3
v_call: TRBV28
d_call: .
cdr3_aa: CASSLYQTDTQYF
cdr3_nt: TGTGCCAGCAGTTTATACCAGACAGATACGCAGTATTTT

clone_size: .
j_call: TRBJ2-5
v_call: TRBV6-6
d_call: .
cdr3_aa: CASSYAGQRSQETQYF
cdr3_nt: TGTGCCAGCAGTTACGCCGGACAGAGAAGCCAAGAGACCCAGTACTTC

clone_size: .
j_call: TRBJ2-2
v_call: TRBV19
d_call: TRBD1
cdr3_aa: CASSGQGADTGELFF
cdr3_nt: TGTGCCAGTAGTGGACAGGGGGCGGACACCGGGGAGCTGTTTTTT

clone_size: .
j_call: TRBJ1-4
v_call: TRBV18
d_call: TRBD1
cdr3_aa: CASSLGTGNEKLFF
cdr3_nt: TGTGCCAGCTCACTCGGGACAGGGAATGAAAAACTGTTTTTT

clone_size: .
j_call: TRBJ2-5
v_call: TRBV6-5
d_call: .
cdr3_aa: CASREGPGARETQYF
cdr3_nt: TGTGCCAGCAGAGAGGGCCCAGGAGCAAGGGAGACCCAGTACTTC

clone_size: .
j_call: TRBJ2-3
v_call: TRBV7-8
d_call: .
cdr3_aa: CASSLEGRGDTQYF
cdr3_nt: TGTGCCAGCAGCTTAGAGGGCCGGGGAGATACGCAGTATTTT

clone_size: .
j_call: TRBJ2-3
v_call: TRBV2
d_call: TRBD2
cdr3_aa: CASRGRTSASTDTQYF
cdr3_nt: TGTGCCAGCAGAGGGAGGACTAGCGCGAGCACAGATACGCAGTATTTT

clone_size: .
j_call: TRBJ1-2
v_call: TRBV3-1/TRBV3-2
d_call: .
cdr3_aa: CASSRIEQGVFNYGYTF
cdr3_nt: TGTGCCAGCAGCCGCATCGAACAGGGTGTGTTCAACTATGGCTACACCTTC

clone_size: once
j_call: TRBJ1-5
v_call: TRBV4-3
d_call: .
cdr3_aa: CASSQRVGQPQHF
cdr3_nt: TGCGCCAGCAGCCAACGTGTGGGACAGCCCCAGCATTTT

clone_size: .
j_call: TRBJ2-3
v_call: TRBV5-1
d_call: TRBD2
cdr3_aa: CASSLALYTGEGDTQYF
cdr3_nt: TGCGCCAGCAGCTTGGCCTTGTATACCGGGGAGGGGGATACGCAGTATTTT

clone_size: .
j_call: TRBJ2-7
v_call: TRBV4-2
d_call: TRBD2
cdr3_aa: CASSQIVGTSGSEQYF
cdr3_nt: TGTGCCAGCAGCCAAATTGTCGGGACTAGCGGGAGCGAGCAGTACTTC

clone_size: once
j_call: TRBJ1-1
v_call: TRBV30
d_call: TRBD1
cdr3_aa: CAWRRQGRAFF
cdr3_nt: TGTGCCTGGAGGAGACAGGGTAGAGCTTTCTTT

clone_size: .
j_call: TRBJ2-7
v_call: TRBV29-1
d_call: TRBD1
cdr3_aa: CSVEGTGVYEQYF
cdr3_nt: TGCAGCGTTGAGGGGACAGGAGTTTACGAGCAGTACTTC

clone_size: .
j_call: TRBJ2-3
v_call: TRBV4-2
d_call: TRBD1
cdr3_aa: CASSHGTAPSTDTQYF
cdr3_nt: TGTGCCAGCAGCCACGGGACAGCCCCTAGCACAGATACGCAGTATTTT

clone_size: once
j_call: TRBJ2-2
v_call: TRBV2
d_call: .
cdr3_aa: CASSLSGLMNTGELFF
cdr3_nt: TGTGCCAGCAGCCTCTCGGGACTCATGAACACCGGGGAGCTGTTTTTT

clone_size: .
j_call: TRBJ2-1
v_call: TRBV2
d_call: TRBD1
cdr3_aa: CASSEVGQGTKQFF
cdr3_nt: TGTGCCAGCAGTGAAGTGGGACAGGGGACCAAGCAGTTCTTC

clone_size: .
j_call: TRBJ1-1
v_call: TRBV2
d_call: .
cdr3_aa: CASSVRRGNTEAFF
cdr3_nt: TGTGCCAGCAGTGTCCGCAGGGGGAACACTGAAGCTTTCTTT

clone_size: .
j_call: TRBJ1-5
v_call: TRBV28
d_call: .
cdr3_aa: CASSSPRGHSNQPQHF
cdr3_nt: TGTGCCAGCAGTTCCCCCCGGGGCCATAGCAATCAGCCCCAGCATTTT

clone_size: .
j_call: TRBJ1-5
v_call: TRBV4-2
d_call: TRBD1
cdr3_aa: CASSQDLGQGGQPQHF
cdr3_nt: TGTGCCAGCAGCCAAGATCTCGGACAGGGTGGTCAGCCCCAGCATTTT

clone_size: .
j_call: TRBJ2-2
v_call: TRBV11-2
d_call: .
cdr3_aa: CASSLVTGPRSTGELFF
cdr3_nt: TGTGCCAGCAGCTTAGTAACGGGGCCACGGAGCACCGGGGAGCTGTTTTTT

clone_size: .
j_call: TRBJ2-3
v_call: TRBV10-3
d_call: TRBD2
cdr3_aa: CAIRGTSGGPLTDTQYF
cdr3_nt: TGTGCCATCAGAGGGACTAGCGGGGGGCCTCTTACAGATACGCAGTATTTT

clone_size: few
j_call: TRBJ1-4
v_call: TRBV30
d_call: .
cdr3_aa: CAWSLLGGTNEKLFF
cdr3_nt: TGTGCCTGGAGTCTTTTAGGGGGGACTAATGAAAAACTGTTTTTT

clone_size: .
j_call: TRBJ1-6
v_call: TRBV4-2
d_call: .
cdr3_aa: CASRAGNSPLHF
cdr3_nt: TGTGCCAGCAGGGCAGGGAATTCACCCCTCCACTTT

clone_size: .
j_call: TRBJ1-6
v_call: TRBV13
d_call: TRBD1
cdr3_aa: CASSPPGQGSYNSPLHF
cdr3_nt: TGTGCCAGCAGCCCCCCGGGACAGGGCTCCTATAATTCACCCCTCCACTTT

clone_size: .
j_call: TRBJ2-2
v_call: TRBV11-2
d_call: TRBD2
cdr3_aa: CASRSSGAANTGELFF
cdr3_nt: TGTGCCAGCAGGTCTAGCGGGGCTGCGAACACCGGGGAGCTGTTTTTT

clone_size: few
j_call: TRBJ2-7
v_call: TRBV2
d_call: .
cdr3_aa: CASSEGLSYEQYF
cdr3_nt: TGTGCCAGCAGTGAAGGACTATCCTACGAGCAGTACTTC

clone_size: .
j_call: TRBJ2-3
v_call: TRBV4-3
d_call: TRBD2
cdr3_aa: CASSRLPAGGDTDTQYF
cdr3_nt: TGCGCCAGCAGCCGCTTGCCAGCGGGGGGCGATACAGATACGCAGTATTTT

clone_size: once
j_call: TRBJ2-7
v_call: TRBV18
d_call: .
cdr3_aa: CASSLGLDYEQYF
cdr3_nt: TGTGCCAGCTCACTGGGACTTGACTACGAGCAGTACTTC

clone_size: .
j_call: TRBJ1-4
v_call: TRBV2
d_call: .
cdr3_aa: CASKLDGANEKLFF
cdr3_nt: TGTGCCAGCAAATTGGATGGGGCTAATGAAAAACTGTTTTTT

clone_size: .
j_call: TRBJ2-1
v_call: TRBV9
d_call: TRBD2
cdr3_aa: CASSVGLAPVDYNEQFF
cdr3_nt: TGTGCCAGCAGCGTAGGACTAGCACCGGTCGACTACAATGAGCAGTTCTTC

clone_size: .
j_call: TRBJ2-2
v_call: TRBV3-1/TRBV3-2
d_call: TRBD2
cdr3_aa: CASRRSGRGNGELFF
cdr3_nt: TGTGCCAGCAGACGCAGCGGGAGGGGGAACGGGGAGCTGTTTTTT

clone_size: .
j_call: TRBJ1-2
v_call: TRBV7-9
d_call: .
cdr3_aa: CASSEPGSGYTF
cdr3_nt: TGTGCCAGCAGCGAACCAGGTTCTGGCTACACCTTC

clone_size: few
j_call: TRBJ2-3
v_call: TRBV5-1
d_call: TRBD2
cdr3_aa: CASSLAGLAVNTDTQYF
cdr3_nt: TGCGCCAGCAGCTTGGCGGGACTAGCGGTAAACACAGATACGCAGTATTTT

clone_size: .
j_call: TRBJ2-5
v_call: TRBV19
d_call: TRBD2
cdr3_aa: CASSIGSGGDETQYF
cdr3_nt: TGTGCCAGTAGTATCGGTAGCGGGGGGGACGAGACCCAGTACTTC

clone_size: .
j_call: TRBJ2-7
v_call: TRBV9
d_call: TRBD1
cdr3_aa: CASSAGQPIGEQYF
cdr3_nt: TGTGCCAGCAGCGCGGGACAGCCTATCGGGGAGCAGTACTTC

clone_size: .
j_call: TRBJ2-2
v_call: TRBV4-1
d_call: TRBD2
cdr3_aa: CASSSGTGIYTGELFF
cdr3_nt: TGCGCCAGCAGCAGCGGGACCGGGATTTACACCGGGGAGCTGTTTTTT

clone_size: .
j_call: TRBJ2-6
v_call: TRBV7-9
d_call: .
cdr3_aa: CASSRGGAGGANVLTF
cdr3_nt: TGTGCCAGCTCTCGTGGGGGCGCAGGAGGGGCCAACGTCCTGACTTTC

clone_size: once
j_call: TRBJ1-3
v_call: TRBV10-1
d_call: .
cdr3_aa: CASSESGISGNTIYF
cdr3_nt: TGCGCCAGCAGTGAGTCAGGGATCTCTGGAAACACCATATATTTT

clone_size: .
j_call: TRBJ2-1
v_call: TRBV9
d_call: TRBD2
cdr3_aa: CASSSLSGGAGEQFF
cdr3_nt: TGTGCCAGCAGCTCCCTTAGCGGGGGGGCAGGGGAGCAGTTCTTC

clone_size: .
j_call: TRBJ1-5
v_call: TRBV12-3/TRBV12-4
d_call: .
cdr3_aa: CASSFGGNQPQHF
cdr3_nt: TGTGCCAGCAGTTTCGGCGGGAATCAGCCCCAGCATTTT

clone_size: .
j_call: TRBJ1-6
v_call: TRBV30
d_call: .
cdr3_aa: CAWSVQAVNSPLHF
cdr3_nt: TGTGCCTGGAGTGTACAGGCCGTTAATTCACCCCTCCACTTT

clone_size: .
j_call: TRBJ2-1
v_call: TRBV3-1/TRBV3-2
d_call: TRBD1
cdr3_aa: CASTPGQQYNEQFF
cdr3_nt: TGTGCCAGCACCCCGGGACAGCAATACAATGAGCAGTTCTTC